Shown below are 10 T cell receptor beta chains from a single sample sequenced in a study of T cell responses to AZD1222 COVID-19 vaccine. Data came from immunoSEQ multiplex PCR; TCRdb stores just in-frame clones and leaves some out. This sample yields 130,000 or so clones, of which 80% to 90% are seen a single time; about 8.5% belongs to the top ten. The sample in question was peripheral blood, obtained on day 0 of AZD1222 vaccination. The source is an adult in good health.

This rearrangement joins TRBV11-1 to TRBJ1-1; 9 bases agree with TRBD1. The trim removed 4 bases at V and 4 bases at J, leaving 10 bases unmatched. The germline CDR1 and CDR2 sequences are SGHAT and FQDESV (reference sequence). This CDR3 spans 16 amino acids. Here the CDR3 DNA reads TGTGCCAGCAGCTCTAATACCGGGACAGGGATCACTGAAGCTTTCTTT. Protein product: CASSSNTGTGITEAFF.

The genes are TRBV19 and TRBJ1-5; the D gene is possibly TRBD1 (6 bases). Per germline, CDR1 LNHDA and CDR2 SQIVND (reference sequence). V was clipped by 3 bases and J by 10 bases, with 22 bases between them. This CDR3 spans 16 amino acids. CDR3 sequence: CASSILDPGAIRPQHF. The CDR3 DNA reads as TGTGCCAGTAGTATCCTGGACCCGGGGGCAATCCGACCCCAGCATTTT.

The chain combines TRBV7-8 with TRBJ1-2, with a possible D match to TRBD1 (6 bases). Germline CDR1 reads SGHVS; CDR2 reads FQNEAQ. This CDR3 is built from 15 residues. V lost 5 bases and J 5 bases, leaving 18 bases between the germline ends. Written as DNA, the CDR3 is TGTGCCAGCAGCCCCAGCGGGGGGGGCTATTATGGCTACACCTTC. Translated, it gives CASSPSGGGYYGYTF. Drawing the rest from reference TRBV7-8 and TRBJ1-2, the complete variable domain is GAGVSQSPRYKVAKRGQDVALRCDPISGHVSLFWYQQALGQGPEFLTYFQNEAQLDKSGLPSDRFFAERPEGSVSTLKIQRTQQEDSAVYLCASSPSGGGYYGYTFGSGTRLTVV.

The chain couples TRBV19 to TRBJ1-6, with TRBD1 matching 7 bases. This CDR3 has 16 amino acids. V lost 8 bases to trimming and J lost 3 bases; unmatched junction nucleotides: 10. Germline V lookup: CDR1 LNHDA, CDR2 SQIVND (reference sequence). DNA for the CDR3: TGTGCCAGTGGGGGTCAACACAGGGGCTATAATTCACCCCTCCACTTT. This sequence encodes CASGGQHRGYNSPLHF.

This clone came up once. V and J are TRBV4-2 and TRBJ1-5, with a tentative D call TRBD1 (6 bases). Germline V CDR1 and CDR2: LGHNA, YNFKEQ. The CDR3 has 15 residues. Deletions cut 1 base from V and 2 bases from J, with 9 bases between. CDR3: CASSQGGRGNQPQHF. CDR3 bases: TGTGCCAGCAGCCAAGGGGGGCGAGGCAATCAGCCCCAGCATTTT.

The chain uses TRBV7-2 and TRBJ1-5; TRBD1 aligns across 11 bases. There are 17 residues in the CDR3. Germline V gives CDR1 SGHTA, CDR2 FQGNSA. V lost 4 bases, J lost 2 bases, and 7 bases stayed unmatched. The chain's CDR3 is CASSSSGTGGGNQPQHF. The CDR3 bases are TGTGCCAGCAGCTCTTCCGGGACAGGGGGTGGCAATCAGCCCCAGCATTTT.

This clone was counted a single time. In nucleotides, the CDR3 is TGTGCCACCAGTGATTCGGGACTAGCGGGAGTAGACGAGCAGTACTTC. Encoded protein: CATSDSGLAGVDEQYF. J is TRBJ2-7 and V is TRBV24-1; 14 bases align to TRBD2. V lost 2 bases and J lost 5; bases outside the gene matches: 4. CDR1 and CDR2 (germline): KGHDR, SFDVKD. The CDR3 is made up of 16 amino acids.

The V and J genes are TRBV7-9 and TRBJ2-5, with 8 bases matching TRBD2. From germline, CDR1 is SEHNR and CDR2 FQNEAQ (reference sequence). With V trimmed by 0 bases and J by 4 bases, 4 bases remained unmatched. The CDR3 is made up of 15 amino acids. The CDR3, as DNA: TGTGCCAGCAGCTTAGCTCTAGCGGGTCCAGAGACCCAGTACTTC. It codes for CASSLALAGPETQYF.

The chain has TRBV19 and TRBJ2-4; 8 bases agree with TRBD1. J was trimmed by 0 bases and V by 4 bases; bases with no gene match: 5. This CDR3 comprises 16 residues. Germline loops: CDR1 LNHDA, CDR2 SQIVND (reference sequence). In DNA, the CDR3 is TGTGCCAGTAGTACGGACAGGGTAGAAGCCAAAAACATTCAGTACTTC. Protein: CASSTDRVEAKNIQYF.

CDR3 DNA: TGTGCCAGCAGTGAAGTTCGACAGCGTCAAGAGACCCAGTACTTC. Encoded protein: CASSEVRQRQETQYF. The chain uses TRBV6-1 and TRBJ2-5, with TRBD1 as a possible D gene (5 bases). The ends were cut back, 1 base at V and 2 bases at J, with 11 bases in the middle. CDR3 size: 15 residues. CDR1 is MNHNS and CDR2 is SASEGT in the germline V gene.